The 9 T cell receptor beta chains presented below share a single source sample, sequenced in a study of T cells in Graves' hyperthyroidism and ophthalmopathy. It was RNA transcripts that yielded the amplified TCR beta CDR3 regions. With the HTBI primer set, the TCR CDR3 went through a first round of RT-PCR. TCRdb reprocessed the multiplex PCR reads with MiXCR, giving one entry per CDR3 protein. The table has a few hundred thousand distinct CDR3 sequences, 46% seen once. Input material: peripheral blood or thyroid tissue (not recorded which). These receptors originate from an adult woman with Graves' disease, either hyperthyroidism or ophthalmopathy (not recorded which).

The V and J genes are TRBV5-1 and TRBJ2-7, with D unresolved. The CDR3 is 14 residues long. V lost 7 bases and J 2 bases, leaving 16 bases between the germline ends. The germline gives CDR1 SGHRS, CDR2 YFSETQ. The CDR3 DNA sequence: TGCGCCAGCCTCGGATTAGGGAACCCCTACGAGCAGTACTTC. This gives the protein CASLGLGNPYEQYF. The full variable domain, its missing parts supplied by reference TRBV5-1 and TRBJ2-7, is KAGVTQTPRYLIKTRGQQVTLSCSPISGHRSVSWYQQTPGQGLQFLFEYFSETQRNKGNFPGRFSGRQFSNSRSEMNVSTLELGDSALYLCASLGLGNPYEQYFGPGTRLTVT.

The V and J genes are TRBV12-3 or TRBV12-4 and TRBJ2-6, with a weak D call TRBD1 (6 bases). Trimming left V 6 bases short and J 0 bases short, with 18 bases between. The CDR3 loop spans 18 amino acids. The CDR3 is CASSLQGGGVSGANVLTF. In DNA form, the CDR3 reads TGTGCCAGCAGCCTACAGGGTGGGGGCGTCTCTGGGGCCAACGTCCTGACTTTC.

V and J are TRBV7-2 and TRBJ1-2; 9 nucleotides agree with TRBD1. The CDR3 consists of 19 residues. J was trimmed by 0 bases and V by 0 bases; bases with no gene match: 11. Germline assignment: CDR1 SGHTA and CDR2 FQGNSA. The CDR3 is CASSLAPGTGMGANYGYTF. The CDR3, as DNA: TGTGCCAGCAGCTTAGCTCCCGGGACAGGGATGGGAGCTAACTATGGCTACACCTTC.

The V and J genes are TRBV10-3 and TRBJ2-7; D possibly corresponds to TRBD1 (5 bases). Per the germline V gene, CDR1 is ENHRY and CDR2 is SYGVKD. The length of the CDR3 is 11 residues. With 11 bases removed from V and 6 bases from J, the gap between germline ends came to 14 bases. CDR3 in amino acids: CAARQGGEQYF. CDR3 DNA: TGTGCCGCGCGGCAGGGCGGCGAGCAGTACTTC.

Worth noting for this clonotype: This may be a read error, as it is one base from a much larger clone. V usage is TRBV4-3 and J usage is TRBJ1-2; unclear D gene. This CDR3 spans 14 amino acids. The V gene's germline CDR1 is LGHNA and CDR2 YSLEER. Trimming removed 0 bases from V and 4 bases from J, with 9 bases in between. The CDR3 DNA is TGCGCCAGCAGCCAAGATGGACGGATCTATGGCTACACCTTC. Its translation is CASSQDGRIYGYTF.

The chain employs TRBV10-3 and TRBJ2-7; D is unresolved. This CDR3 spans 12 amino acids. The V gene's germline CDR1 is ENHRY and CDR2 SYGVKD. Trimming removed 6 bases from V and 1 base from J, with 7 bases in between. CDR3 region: CAIRGLSYEQYF. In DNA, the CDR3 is TGTGCCATCAGGGGGTTATCCTACGAGCAGTACTTC.

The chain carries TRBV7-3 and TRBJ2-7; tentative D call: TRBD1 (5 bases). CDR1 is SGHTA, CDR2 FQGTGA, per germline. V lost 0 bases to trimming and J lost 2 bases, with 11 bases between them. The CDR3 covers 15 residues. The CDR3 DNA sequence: TGTGCCAGCAGCTTAACGCCAGGGTTCCCCTACGAGCAGTACTTC. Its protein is CASSLTPGFPYEQYF.

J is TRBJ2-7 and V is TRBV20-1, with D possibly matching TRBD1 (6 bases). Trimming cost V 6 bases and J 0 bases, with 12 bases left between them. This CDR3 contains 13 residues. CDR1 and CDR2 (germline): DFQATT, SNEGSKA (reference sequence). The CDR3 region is CSAIGQTSYEQYF. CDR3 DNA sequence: TGCAGTGCCATCGGACAGACCTCCTACGAGCAGTACTTC.

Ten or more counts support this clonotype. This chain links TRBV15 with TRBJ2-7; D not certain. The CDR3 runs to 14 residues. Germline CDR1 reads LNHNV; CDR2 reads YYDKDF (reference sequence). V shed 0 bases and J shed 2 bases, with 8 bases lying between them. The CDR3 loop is CATSRDPGPYEQYF. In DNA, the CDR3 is TGTGCCACCAGCAGAGATCCTGGGCCCTACGAGCAGTACTTC.